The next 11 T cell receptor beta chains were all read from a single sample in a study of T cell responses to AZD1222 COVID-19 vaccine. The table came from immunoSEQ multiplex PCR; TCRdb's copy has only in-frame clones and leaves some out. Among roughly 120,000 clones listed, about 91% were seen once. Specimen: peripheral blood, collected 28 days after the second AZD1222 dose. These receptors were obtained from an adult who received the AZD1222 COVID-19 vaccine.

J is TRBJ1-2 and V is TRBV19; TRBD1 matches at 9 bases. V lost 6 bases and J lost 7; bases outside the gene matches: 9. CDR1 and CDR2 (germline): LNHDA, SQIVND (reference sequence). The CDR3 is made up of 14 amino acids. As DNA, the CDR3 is TGTGCCAGTAGGCCGGGACAGGGCTCAGGTGGCTACACCTTC. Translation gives CASRPGQGSGGYTF.

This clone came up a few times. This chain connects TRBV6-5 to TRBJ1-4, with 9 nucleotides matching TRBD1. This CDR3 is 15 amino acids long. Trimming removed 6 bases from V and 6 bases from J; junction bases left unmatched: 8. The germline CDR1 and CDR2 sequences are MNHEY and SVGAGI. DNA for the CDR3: TGTGCCAGCAGATCACAGGGGGCCCTTTATGAAAAACTGTTTTTT. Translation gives CASRSQGALYEKLFF.

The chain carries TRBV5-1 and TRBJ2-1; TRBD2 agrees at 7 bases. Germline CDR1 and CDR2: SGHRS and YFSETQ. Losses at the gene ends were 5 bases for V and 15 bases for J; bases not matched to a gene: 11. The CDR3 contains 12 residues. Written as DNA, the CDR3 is TGCGCCAGCAGTTTGAGCCTAGCGGAGACGTTCTTC. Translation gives CASSLSLAETFF.

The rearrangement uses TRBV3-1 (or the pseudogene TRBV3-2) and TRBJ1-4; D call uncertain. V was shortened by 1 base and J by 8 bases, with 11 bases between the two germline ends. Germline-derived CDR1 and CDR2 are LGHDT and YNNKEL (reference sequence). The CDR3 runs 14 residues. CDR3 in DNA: TGTGCCAGCAGCCAAGTTGGATTTTCAGAAAAACTGTTTTTT. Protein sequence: CASSQVGFSEKLFF.

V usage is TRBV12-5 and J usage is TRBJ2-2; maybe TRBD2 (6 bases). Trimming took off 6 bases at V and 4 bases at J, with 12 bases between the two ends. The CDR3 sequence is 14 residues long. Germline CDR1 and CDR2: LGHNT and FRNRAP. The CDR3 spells CASGRGDGTGELFF. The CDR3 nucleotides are TGTGCTAGTGGCCGCGGGGACGGCACCGGGGAGCTGTTTTTT.

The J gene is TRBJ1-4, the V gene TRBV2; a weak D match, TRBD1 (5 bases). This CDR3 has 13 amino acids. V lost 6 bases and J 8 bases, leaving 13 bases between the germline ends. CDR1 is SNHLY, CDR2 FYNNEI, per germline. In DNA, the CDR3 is TGTGCCAGCAGAACAGGTCTGACGGAAAAACTGTTTTTT. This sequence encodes CASRTGLTEKLFF.

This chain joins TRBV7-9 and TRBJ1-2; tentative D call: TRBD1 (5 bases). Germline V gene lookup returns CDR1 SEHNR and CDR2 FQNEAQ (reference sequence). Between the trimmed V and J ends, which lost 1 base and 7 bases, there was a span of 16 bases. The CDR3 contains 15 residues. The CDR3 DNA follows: TGTGCCAGCAGCTTAGGAGGCGCGGGGGGGTTTGGCTACACCTTC. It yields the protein CASSLGGAGGFGYTF. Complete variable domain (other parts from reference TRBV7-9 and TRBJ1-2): DTGVSQNPRHKITKRGQNVTFRCDPISEHNRLYWYRQTLGQGPEFLTYFQNEAQLEKSRLLSDRFSAERPKGSFSTLEIQRTEQGDSAMYLCASSLGGAGGFGYTFGSGTRLTVV.

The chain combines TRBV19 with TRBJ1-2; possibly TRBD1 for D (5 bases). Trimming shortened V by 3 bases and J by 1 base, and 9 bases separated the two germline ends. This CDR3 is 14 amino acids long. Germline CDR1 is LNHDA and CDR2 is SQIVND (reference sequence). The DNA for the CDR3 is TGTGCCAGTAGTATGGTTGACAGTAACTATGGCTACACCTTC. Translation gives CASSMVDSNYGYTF.

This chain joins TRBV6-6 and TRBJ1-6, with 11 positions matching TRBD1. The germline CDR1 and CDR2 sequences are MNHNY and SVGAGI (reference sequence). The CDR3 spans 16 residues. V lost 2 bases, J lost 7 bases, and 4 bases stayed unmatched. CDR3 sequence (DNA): TGTGCCAGCAGTTACATGGACAGGGGGCGGAATTCACCCCTCCACTTT. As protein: CASSYMDRGRNSPLHF.

The CDR3 region has the DNA TGTGCCACAAGGAGGGGCTCAGAAGAGACCCAGTACTTC. This translates into CATRRGSEETQYF. The gene calls are TRBV19 and TRBJ2-5, with D possibly matching TRBD2 (6 bases). The CDR3 has 13 residues. Per the germline V gene, CDR1 is LNHDA and CDR2 is SQIVND (reference sequence). V gave up 10 bases and J gave up 3 bases, with 15 bases separating them.

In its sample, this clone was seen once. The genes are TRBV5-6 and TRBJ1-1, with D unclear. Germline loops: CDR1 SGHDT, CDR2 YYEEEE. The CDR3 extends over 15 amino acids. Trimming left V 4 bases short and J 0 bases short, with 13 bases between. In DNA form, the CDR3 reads TGTGCCAGCAGCCCCCCGGCGGGGATGAACACTGAAGCTTTCTTT. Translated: CASSPPAGMNTEAFF.